Following are 14 T cell receptor beta chains from one sample sequenced in a study of blood T cell repertoires in COVID-19. TCRdb's copy holds only in-frame clones and misses some; the assay was immunoSEQ multiplex PCR. The sample includes over 130,000 clones, around 90% of them seen just once. The sequenced material came from peripheral blood. These receptors were taken from a woman aged 80 or over with acute or convalescent COVID-19.

The rearrangement uses TRBV2 and TRBJ1-3; tentatively, D is TRBD1 (5 bases). Germline CDR1 SNHLY, CDR2 FYNNEI. The CDR3 has 15 amino acids. V was shortened by 7 bases and J by 0 bases, with 13 bases between the two germline ends. This CDR3 is CASTGDLSSGNTIYF. CDR3 in DNA: TGTGCCAGCACGGGGGACCTTAGCTCTGGAAACACCATATATTTT.

The V call is TRBV5-1, the J call TRBJ2-5, with TRBD2 matching 8 bases. V shed 2 bases and J 4 bases; nucleotides not matched to a gene: 13. The length of the CDR3 is 17 residues. CDR1 and CDR2 (germline): SGHRS, YFSETQ. CDR3 DNA sequence: TGCGCCAGCAGCTTAGGAGCGGGGGTATCGTTTCGAGAGACCCAGTACTTC. It codes for CASSLGAGVSFRETQYF.

In its sample, this clone was seen once. The V gene is TRBV11-1, the J gene TRBJ1-1; D call uncertain. Trimming left V 2 bases short and J 3 bases short, with 4 bases between. Looked up from germline, CDR1 is SGHAT and CDR2 is FQDESV (reference sequence). This CDR3 has 12 amino acids. The CDR3, as DNA: TGTGCCAGCAGCTTATCCGACACTGAAGCTTTCTTT. It specifies CASSLSDTEAFF.

This chain uses TRBV7-3 with TRBJ1-1; D may be TRBD1 (5 bases). The CDR3 covers 14 residues. Per the germline V gene, CDR1 is SGHTA and CDR2 is FQGTGA. V lost 3 bases, J lost 0 bases, and 8 bases lay in between. The CDR3 loop reads CASSFAGMNTEAFF. Here the CDR3 DNA reads TGTGCCAGCAGCTTCGCAGGGATGAACACTGAAGCTTTCTTT.

This clone has more than one count but fewer than ten. This chain links TRBV6-5 with TRBJ1-6; D is possibly TRBD1 (6 bases). The ends were cut back, 2 bases at V and 8 bases at J, with 10 bases in the middle. The V gene's germline CDR1 is MNHEY and CDR2 SVGAGI. The CDR3 contains 14 residues. CDR3 residues: CASSYGGAYSPLHF. CDR3 sequence (DNA): TGTGCCAGCAGTTACGGGGGGGCTTATTCACCCCTCCACTTT.

This chain uses TRBV27 with TRBJ1-2; no clear D gene. Looked up from germline, CDR1 is MNHEY and CDR2 is SMNVEV (reference sequence). V lost 5 bases, J lost 7 bases, and 14 bases lay in between. The CDR3 is 13 residues long. CDR3 sequence: CASSPGWVGGYTF. CDR3 sequence (DNA): TGTGCCAGCAGTCCAGGTTGGGTGGGTGGCTACACCTTC.

This chain connects TRBV4-2 to TRBJ2-2; 8 bases align to TRBD2. After removal of 4 bases from V and 7 bases from J, the junction contained 8 bases not matched to a gene. The germline gives CDR1 LGHNA, CDR2 YNFKEQ. This CDR3 has 15 residues. CDR3 bases: TGTGCCAGCAGCCCCCCGGGGGGACTAGGCGGGGAGCTGTTTTTT. Its protein is CASSPPGGLGGELFF.

This clone was counted a single time. V usage is TRBV5-4 and J usage is TRBJ2-5; TRBD2 aligns across 12 bases. V gave up 4 bases and J gave up 5 bases; unmatched junction bases: 12. The germline V gene encodes CDR1 SGHNT and CDR2 YYREEE (reference sequence). The CDR3 is made up of 17 amino acids. The CDR3, as DNA: TGTGCCAGCAGCCCGACTAGCGGGGGCACTCTAGGCGAGACCCAGTACTTC. Translating gives CASSPTSGGTLGETQYF.

This clone showed up just a few times. The V gene is TRBV19, the J gene TRBJ2-7, with D tentatively TRBD2 (6 bases). Between the trimmed V and J ends, which lost 7 bases and 2 bases, there was a span of 15 bases. Germline assignment: CDR1 LNHDA and CDR2 SQIVND (reference sequence). CDR3 size: 14 residues. The CDR3 sequence is CASKGTETTYEQYF. The CDR3 DNA follows: TGTGCCAGTAAGGGGACTGAAACCACCTACGAGCAGTACTTC.

The rearrangement links TRBV5-6 to TRBJ1-1; 11 bases align to TRBD1. CDR1 is SGHDT, CDR2 YYEEEE, per germline. The junction had 5 bases not matched to a gene; V was cut back by 4 bases and J by 3 bases. CDR3 size: 15 residues. The CDR3 DNA is TGTGCCAGCAGCAGCCCGGGACAGGGGGACACTGAAGCTTTCTTT. It is translated as CASSSPGQGDTEAFF.

The rearrangement uses TRBV4-2 and TRBJ1-2; possible D gene TRBD1, 5 bases. This CDR3 is 15 amino acids long. From germline, CDR1 is LGHNA and CDR2 YNFKEQ. V lost 4 bases, J lost 5 bases, and 17 bases lay in between. Written as DNA, the CDR3 is TGTGCCAGCAGCCGAGGGACTACATCGGGGTATGGCTACACCTTC. Amino acids: CASSRGTTSGYGYTF.

The genes are TRBV12-3 or TRBV12-4 and TRBJ1-2, with TRBD1 as a possible D gene (5 bases). There are 13 residues in the CDR3. V lost 5 bases and J lost 2, with 9 bases in between. The CDR3 DNA sequence: TGTGCCAGCAGTCCCCGACAGAACTATGGCTACACCTTC. Its protein is CASSPRQNYGYTF.

The CDR3 loop is CASSPGPGNSPLHF. CDR3 coding DNA: TGTGCCAGCTCACCCGGACCAGGGAATTCACCCCTCCACTTT. This chain joins TRBV18 and TRBJ1-6; a possible D gene is TRBD1 (5 bases). Germline loops: CDR1 KGHSH, CDR2 LQKENI. Trimming took off 3 bases at V and 7 bases at J, with 10 bases between the two ends. The CDR3 is made up of 14 amino acids.

Only one count was recorded for this clone. The J gene is TRBJ2-3, the V gene TRBV7-2; 8 bases align to TRBD2. Trimming cost V 5 bases and J 7 bases; bases outside gene matches: 14. CDR1 and CDR2 from the germline V gene are SGHTA and FQGNSA. The CDR3 totals 16 residues. CDR3: CASSPAGERGRYTQYF. The DNA for the CDR3 is TGTGCCAGCAGCCCCGCCGGGGAGCGGGGGAGGTATACGCAGTATTTT. The full variable domain, with the rest looked up from reference TRBV7-2 and TRBJ2-3, is GAGVSQSPSNKVTEKGKDVELRCDPISGHTALYWYRQSLGQGLEFLIYFQGNSAPDKSGLPSDRFSAERTGGSVSTLTIQRTQQEDSAVYLCASSPAGERGRYTQYFGPGTRLTVL.